Given below is one T cell receptor (beta chain) in context. This sample is drawn from a study of blood T cell repertoires in COVID-19. At the level of the study: Specimens from acute and convalescent COVID-19 originated in the United States, Italy and Spain. The analysed material was cDNA or gDNA that came from T cells, B-cell-depleted T cells, or PBMCs.

In the original analysis: The assay estimated nucleated cells by amplifying reference gene primers. The repertoire was sequenced with immunoSEQ multiplex PCR; TCRdb's copy has only in-frame clones and lacks some. V, J and clone size derive from that table, while D and trimming were established from the DNA sequence. This table has roughly 80,000 clones, 65% to 85% appearing once. This TCR came from a man aged 60 to 75 with active or convalescent COVID-19. The sample taken for sequencing was peripheral blood.

The CDR3 DNA reads as TGTGCCTGGACCCCGACACGTTTAGACGAAAAACTGTTTTTT. The encoded protein is CAWTPTRLDEKLFF. The genes are TRBV30 and TRBJ1-4; D not resolved. Trimming removed 4 bases at V and 8 bases at J, with 17 bases between. CDR1 GTSNPN and CDR2 SVGIG come from the germline V gene (reference sequence). The CDR3 is made up of 14 amino acids.